A selection of T cell receptor beta chains follows, all from one sample in a study of cytomegalovirus exposure and HLA in healthy donors. Clones were sequenced by immunoSEQ multiplex PCR, and TCRdb holds only the in-frame ones, with some missing. The data contain under 200,000 clones, about 85% of them seen just once; the ten biggest clones take up roughly 6.3%. Sequenced sample: PBMCs. The receptors were sampled from a male donor in good health and CMV-seropositive. The CDR3 runs from the conserved cysteine through the conserved F or W. Fields, in order: D gene, J gene, V gene, clone size, CDR3 protein, CDR3 DNA. D genes are given only for firm matches. Rows may omit the clone size; those that give it use once, few, many or a size class.

NA | TRBJ2-5 | TRBV5-1 | NA | CASSLRGYQETQYF | TGCGCCAGCAGCTTGAGGGGGTACCAAGAGACCCAGTACTTC
NA | TRBJ1-1 | TRBV9 | NA | CASSVEATANTEAFF | TGTGCCAGCAGCGTAGAAGCTACAGCGAACACTGAAGCTTTCTTT
NA | TRBJ2-4 | TRBV27 | NA | CASSIKWGLAKNIQYF | TGTGCCAGCTCTATCAAGTGGGGACTAGCCAAAAACATTCAGTACTTC
NA | TRBJ2-7 | TRBV11-2 | NA | CASSLGDRTTYEQYF | TGTGCCAGCAGCTTAGGAGACAGGACAACCTACGAGCAGTACTTC
TRBD2 | TRBJ2-1 | TRBV7-2 | NA | CASSRVGLASHEQFF | TGTGCCAGCAGCCGCGTGGGACTAGCGTCCCATGAGCAGTTCTTC
TRBD1 | TRBJ1-1 | TRBV25-1 | NA | CASTMTGGVTEAFF | TGTGCCAGCACCATGACAGGGGGCGTCACTGAAGCTTTCTTT
TRBD1 | TRBJ2-7 | TRBV13 | once | CASSQGGGQLSYEQYF | TGTGCCAGCAGCCAAGGGGGCGGGCAGCTCTCCTACGAGCAGTACTTC
TRBD1 | TRBJ2-5 | TRBV5-1 | NA | CASSTGQGAIETQYF | TGCGCCAGCAGTACGGGACAGGGGGCCATCGAGACCCAGTACTTC
NA | TRBJ2-3 | TRBV7-9 | NA | CASSFYTDTQYF | TGTGCCAGCAGCTTTTACACAGATACGCAGTATTTT
TRBD1 | TRBJ2-5 | TRBV28 | NA | CASGPGQQETQYF | TGTGCCAGCGGCCCGGGACAGCAAGAGACCCAGTACTTC
NA | TRBJ1-3 | TRBV6-4 | NA | CASSRHVMPHGGNTIYF | TGTGCCAGCAGCCGACACGTCATGCCCCACGGTGGAAACACCATATATTTT
TRBD2 | TRBJ2-2 | TRBV5-1 | NA | CASSTQGAGETGELFF | TGCGCCAGCAGTACTCAGGGAGCGGGAGAGACCGGGGAGCTGTTTTTT
TRBD1 | TRBJ1-2 | TRBV5-8 | NA | CASSPGTGAYGYTF | TGTGCCAGCAGCCCCGGGACAGGGGCCTATGGCTACACCTTC
NA | TRBJ2-7 | TRBV29-1 | NA | CSVEPPGNYEQYF | TGCAGCGTTGAGCCCCCCGGGAACTACGAGCAGTACTTC
NA | TRBJ2-2 | TRBV11-2 | NA | CASSLEQTNTGELFF | TGTGCCAGCAGCTTAGAACAAACGAACACCGGGGAGCTGTTTTTT
NA | TRBJ2-7 | TRBV11-2 | NA | CASSLVASSYEQYF | TGTGCCAGCAGCTTAGTGGCCTCCTCCTACGAGCAGTACTTC
TRBD2 | TRBJ2-3 | TRBV6-4 | NA | CASSDSTSGSTDTQYF | TGTGCCAGCAGTGACTCGACTAGCGGGAGCACAGATACGCAGTATTTT
NA | TRBJ2-7 | TRBV20-1 | NA | CSANVGGEQYF | TGCAGTGCTAATGTCGGCGGCGAGCAGTACTTC
TRBD2 | TRBJ2-7 | TRBV9 | NA | CASSVAYGGTYEQYF | TGTGCCAGCAGCGTAGCTTACGGGGGGACCTACGAGCAGTACTTC
TRBD2 | TRBJ2-7 | TRBV5-4 | NA | CASSLQGTSVTYEQYF | TGTGCCAGCAGCTTGCAAGGGACTAGCGTTACCTACGAGCAGTACTTC
TRBD2 | TRBJ2-1 | TRBV6-4 | many | CASSDSAGGYNEQFF | TGTGCCAGCAGTGACTCCGCGGGAGGTTACAATGAGCAGTTCTTC
TRBD2 | TRBJ2-7 | TRBV18 | once | CASSPFPPSGTIYEQYF | TGTGCCAGCTCACCATTTCCCCCCAGCGGGACTATCTACGAGCAGTACTTC
TRBD2 | TRBJ2-7 | TRBV10-3 | NA | CAISGLAGDEQYF | TGTGCCATCAGTGGACTAGCGGGGGACGAGCAGTACTTC